This TCR beta chain stems from a study of cytomegalovirus exposure and HLA in healthy donors. Whole-study findings and limits: Usually a TCR sequence was rare, but some public TCRs were found in many donors.

Trimming at V came to 2 bases and at J to 0 bases, leaving 5 bases not matched to a gene. In germline, CDR1 is SGHRS, CDR2 YFSETQ. This CDR3 has 16 amino acids. PCR employed 60 Vbeta and 13 Jbeta primers. The repertoire was sequenced with immunoSEQ multiplex PCR; TCRdb's copy has only in-frame clones and lacks some. Here the sample spans about 130,000 clones, over 70% being singletons. This clone was observed a few times. Its target is unknown. Though nominally healthy at sampling, donors likely had unrecorded immune exposures. The source of this sequence is a woman aged 35 to 49 in good health and CMV-seronegative. The sequenced sample was PBMCs. The chain has TRBV5-1 and TRBJ2-1; 7 bases match TRBD1. The CDR3 DNA follows: TGCGCCAGCAGCTTTTGGACAGGCCTCTCCTACAATGAGCAGTTCTTC. This gives the protein CASSFWTGLSYNEQFF.